The next 21 T cell receptor beta chains were all read from a single sample in a study of blood T cell repertoires in COVID-19. Clones were sequenced by immunoSEQ multiplex PCR, and TCRdb holds only the in-frame ones, with some missing. The sample holds about 300,000 clones, roughly 83% seen once. The sequenced material came from peripheral blood. The receptors shown here come from a woman aged 50 to 65 with acute or convalescent COVID-19.

V gene TRBV7-2 combines with J gene TRBJ2-2; maybe TRBD1 (6 bases). With 6 bases removed from V and 0 bases from J, the gap between germline ends came to 8 bases. The CDR3 runs to 14 residues. The V gene's germline CDR1 is SGHTA and CDR2 FQGNSA. The CDR3 sequence is CASRTGPNTGELFF. The CDR3 DNA reads TGTGCCAGCAGGACAGGTCCGAACACCGGGGAGCTGTTTTTT.

The chain recombines TRBV9 with TRBJ2-1; 7 bases are a match to TRBD2. V dropped 4 bases and J dropped 9; count of bases not matched to a gene: 7. From germline, CDR1 is SGDLS and CDR2 YYNGEE. The CDR3 loop spans 13 amino acids. The CDR3 region has the DNA TGTGCCAGCAGCCCGCGGACTAGACGTGAGCAGTTCTTC. Translating it yields CASSPRTRREQFF. The full variable domain, with the rest looked up from reference TRBV9 and TRBJ2-1, is DSGVTQTPKHLITATGQRVTLRCSPRSGDLSVYWYQQSLDQGLQFLIQYYNGEERAKGNILERFSAQQFPDLHSELNLSSLELGDSALYFCASSPRTRREQFFGPGTRLTVL.

This rearrangement joins TRBV19 to TRBJ2-3; TRBD2 is a possible D gene (6 bases). There are 13 residues in the CDR3. Deletions cut 9 bases from V and 0 bases from J, with 10 bases between. The germline gives CDR1 LNHDA, CDR2 SQIVND (reference sequence). DNA of the CDR3: TGTGCCAGCGCGGGGAGGAGCACAGATACGCAGTATTTT. Residues: CASAGRSTDTQYF.

This sequence joins TRBV6-5 and TRBJ2-1; tentative D call: TRBD2 (7 bases). There are 14 residues in the CDR3. V lost 6 bases and J 11 bases, leaving 20 bases between the germline ends. The V gene's germline CDR1 is MNHEY and CDR2 SVGAGI. For the CDR3, the DNA is TGTGCCAGCAGGAGGGGGAGGGCGTCGGCCCAGCAGTTCTTC. As protein: CASRRGRASAQQFF.

The chain recombines TRBV19 with TRBJ1-1; 8 bases fit TRBD1. The CDR3 consists of 15 residues. V trimming: 4 bases; J trimming: 0 bases; junction bases outside the gene matches: 4. The germline V gene has CDR1 LNHDA and CDR2 SQIVND (reference sequence). For the CDR3, the DNA is TGTGCCAGTAGTAACGGGGACAGGTTGAACACTGAAGCTTTCTTT. It translates to CASSNGDRLNTEAFF.

This chain links TRBV10-3 with TRBJ2-1, with 7 bases matching TRBD2. This CDR3 region has 15 residues. V was pared by 6 bases and J by 3 bases, with 8 bases of the junction left unmatched. The V gene's germline CDR1 is ENHRY and CDR2 SYGVKD. The CDR3 loop is CAISRAGKDYNEQFF. CDR3 nucleotide sequence: TGTGCCATCAGCAGAGCGGGAAAAGACTACAATGAGCAGTTCTTC.

The chain uses TRBV2 and TRBJ2-7; D is possibly TRBD1 (5 bases). Trimming stripped 9 bases from V and 3 bases from J, with 15 bases between. The germline V gene encodes CDR1 SNHLY and CDR2 FYNNEI. The CDR3 is 13 amino acids. CDR3 sequence reads: CASTGWVFYEQYF. Written as DNA, the CDR3 is TGTGCCAGTACAGGATGGGTTTTCTACGAGCAGTACTTC.

This rearrangement joins TRBV5-1 to TRBJ1-2; possible D gene TRBD1, 6 bases. Trimming removed 0 bases from V and 7 bases from J, with 13 bases in between. Germline-derived CDR1 and CDR2 are SGHRS and YFSETQ. This CDR3 is 14 amino acids long. DNA for the CDR3: TGCGCCAGCAGCTTGGGGACAGAAGCTCTTGGCTACACCTTC. Encoded protein: CASSLGTEALGYTF.

CDR3 DNA sequence: TGTGCCAGCAGCGTAAAAGGAGGCAATGAGCAGTTCTTC. It codes for CASSVKGGNEQFF. This chain uses TRBV9 with TRBJ2-1, with D perhaps matching TRBD2 (5 bases). Germline CDR1 is SGDLS and CDR2 is YYNGEE. V was shortened by 1 base and J by 6 bases, with 8 bases between the two germline ends. The CDR3 runs 13 residues.

The chain recombines TRBV28 with TRBJ1-2, with 10 bases that match TRBD1. This CDR3 has 17 residues. V shed 7 bases and J 4 bases; nucleotides not matched to a gene: 15. The V gene's germline CDR1 is MDHEN and CDR2 SYDVKM. The CDR3 here is CASNQYTGTGAFYGYTF. CDR3 bases: TGTGCCAGCAATCAATATACCGGGACAGGGGCTTTCTATGGCTACACCTTC.

In this sample, this clone turned up once. Other DNA sequences in the sample encode the same CDR3. This chain joins TRBV24-1 and TRBJ2-5; TRBD2 agrees at 10 bases. Germline CDR1 reads KGHDR; CDR2 reads SFDVKD. V was clipped by 4 bases and J by 4 bases; unmatched bases: 5. The CDR3 loop spans 15 amino acids. CDR3 sequence: CATSDPSGSGETQYF. As DNA, the CDR3 is TGTGCCACCAGTGACCCTAGCGGGAGTGGAGAGACCCAGTACTTC.

The chain combines TRBV29-1 with TRBJ2-7, with D maybe TRBD2 (5 bases). V was clipped by 0 bases and J by 4 bases, with 13 bases between them. Germline-derived CDR1 and CDR2 are SQVTM and ANQGSEA. This CDR3 has 14 residues. The CDR3 here is CSVEDEGKPYEQYF. The CDR3 DNA is TGCAGCGTTGAAGATGAGGGAAAGCCTTACGAGCAGTACTTC.

The chain has TRBV27 and TRBJ2-7; the match to TRBD1 covers 10 bases. CDR3 length: 15 residues. The V gene end was trimmed by 3 bases and the J gene end by 4 bases; junction bases not matched to a gene: 6. Looked up from germline, CDR1 is MNHEY and CDR2 is SMNVEV (reference sequence). CDR3: CASSFFGQGEYEQYF. The CDR3 coding sequence is TGTGCCAGCAGTTTTTTCGGACAGGGGGAGTACGAGCAGTACTTC.

The chain uses TRBV7-9 and TRBJ1-1, with D hard to call. The CDR3 is 12 residues long. Per germline, CDR1 SEHNR and CDR2 FQNEAQ (reference sequence). Trimming cost V 5 bases and J 2 bases, with 6 bases left between them. The CDR3 nucleotides read TGTGCCAGCAGCCTATCTAACACTGAAGCTTTCTTT. Amino acids: CASSLSNTEAFF.

The chain combines TRBV29-1 with TRBJ2-4; 8 positions agree with TRBD2. Germline V lookup: CDR1 SQVTM, CDR2 ANQGSEA. The CDR3 contains 17 residues. J lost 3 bases, V lost 6 bases, and 16 bases had no gene match. The chain's CDR3 is CSVVLAATTRGKNIQYF. DNA of the CDR3: TGCAGCGTCGTACTAGCGGCGACTACTCGAGGCAAAAACATTCAGTACTTC.

V gene TRBV28 combines with J gene TRBJ2-1, with TRBD1 matching 7 bases. Per the germline V gene, CDR1 is MDHEN and CDR2 is SYDVKM. The CDR3 length is 15 residues. With 3 bases clipped from V and 4 bases from J, the junction kept 6 bases outside the gene matches. CDR3 amino acids: CASSFGDRAYNEQFF. The CDR3 DNA is TGTGCCAGCAGTTTCGGAGACAGGGCGTACAATGAGCAGTTCTTC.

The V and J genes are TRBV18 and TRBJ2-7; 7 bases map to TRBD2. Germline trimming cut 6 bases from V and 1 base from J; bases unmatched to any gene: 6. Germline-derived CDR1 and CDR2 are KGHSH and LQKENI. The CDR3 length is 14 residues. CDR3 nucleotide sequence: TGTGCCAGCTCTCCGAGGGAGGGTTCCTACGAGCAGTACTTC. This translates into CASSPREGSYEQYF.

V gene TRBV24-1 combines with J gene TRBJ2-2; D not certain. The ends were cut back, 8 bases at V and 4 bases at J, with 10 bases in the middle. There are 13 residues in the CDR3. Germline CDR1 reads KGHDR; CDR2 reads SFDVKD. CDR3 loop: CATTGASTGELFF. CDR3 DNA sequence: TGTGCCACCACTGGAGCGAGCACCGGGGAGCTGTTTTTT.

In DNA form, the CDR3 reads TGTGCCACCAGTGACCCTTCTAGGACTAGCGAGTATGAGCAGTTCTTC. As protein: CATSDPSRTSEYEQFF. V is TRBV24-1 and J is TRBJ2-1, with 9 positions matching TRBD2. There are 16 residues in the CDR3. V dropped 4 bases and J dropped 8; count of bases not matched to a gene: 11. Germline loops: CDR1 KGHDR, CDR2 SFDVKD.

This clone has only one observation. The chain couples TRBV28 to TRBJ1-6, with TRBD1 identical over 10 bases. Germline V CDR1 and CDR2: MDHEN, SYDVKM. The CDR3 runs 15 residues. The ends lost 6 bases at V and 7 bases at J; junction bases unmatched: 6. The chain's CDR3 is CASSPGQGRNSPLHF. CDR3 coding DNA: TGTGCCAGCAGCCCGGGACAGGGGCGAAATTCACCCCTCCACTTT.

The V call is TRBV27, the J call TRBJ2-1, with 9 bases lining up with TRBD2. Per the germline V gene, CDR1 is MNHEY and CDR2 is SMNVEV (reference sequence). J gave up 9 bases and V 2 bases, and 8 bases lay outside the gene matches. CDR3 size: 15 residues. CDR3 in DNA: TGTGCCAGCAGTTTACCGGGGGGTAGCGGGAGTGAGCAGTTCTTC. It translates to CASSLPGGSGSEQFF.